A single T cell receptor (beta chain) is shown here with its context. What it recognizes is unknown. The source of the sample is a study of vaccination and CD4 T cells after COVID-19. Sequence data for DNA of cultured CD4+ T cells were generated by the Oncomine TCR Beta short-read assay. TCRdb redid the calling of the PCR reads with MiXCR, one entry per CDR3 protein. Among around 9,000 distinct CDR3 sequences listed, roughly 30% were seen once. Treatment: 10-day PBMC culture with coronavirus spike peptide pools or control peptides (ViraFEST assay). Before the COVID-19 pandemic (2011-2018), CD4+ T cells were obtained from the unexposed donor. Germline CDR1 is LNHDA and CDR2 is SQIVND (reference sequence). This CDR3 contains 16 residues. Deletions cut 1 base from V and 1 base from J, with 13 bases between.

This TCR was sampled from a human donor in good health. Sequencing was done on a sample of CD4+ T cells from blood, cultured in vitro. The rearrangement joins TRBV19 to TRBJ1-1; no definite D call. The CDR3, as DNA: TGTGCCAGTAGTATAGCAGGCCTAGGAGGGAACACTGAAGCTTTCTTT. This codes for CASSIAGLGGNTEAFF. Combining the CDR3 with reference TRBV19 and TRBJ1-1 gives the whole variable domain DGGITQSPKYLFRKEGQNVTLSCEQNLNHDAMYWYRQDPGQGLRLIYYSQIVNDFQKGDIAEGYSVSREKKESFPLTVTSAQKNPTAFYLCASSIAGLGGNTEAFFGQGTRLTVV.